The rows below give T cell receptor beta chains drawn from one sample of a study of STAT5B mutations in CD4+ large granular lymphocyte leukemia. The method was immunoSEQ multiplex PCR; TCRdb's version includes in-frame clones alone and lacks a portion of them. The repertoire holds approximately 52,000 clones, with around 70% as singletons. Material for sequencing was CD4+ T cells from blood buffy coats. The receptor set was obtained from a human donor in good health. Each CDR3 is given with its conserved first and last residue. A D gene is named only where the DNA matches it firmly. Some rows have no size entry. The others give once, few or many, or a class for an expanded clone.

J	D	V	size	DNA	CDR3
TRBJ2-4	TRBD2	TRBV6-1	NA	TGTGCCAGCAGTGAGGGGGGGGTGTGGGCCAAAAACATTCAGTACTTC	CASSEGGVWAKNIQYF
TRBJ2-3	NA	TRBV5-1	NA	TGCGCCAGCACCCGGGCACCTGGGGGAGATACGCAGTATTTT	CASTRAPGGDTQYF
TRBJ2-3	TRBD2	TRBV10-3	NA	TGTGCCATCAGCTCCGGGACTAGGGCCACAGATACGCAGTATTTT	CAISSGTRATDTQYF
TRBJ2-7	NA	TRBV29-1	once	TGCAGCGTTGACACGGGCAGGGACTACGAGCAGTACTTC	CSVDTGRDYEQYF
TRBJ2-2	NA	TRBV9	NA	TGTGCCAGCAGCGTAGAAAAGAACACCGGGGAGCTGTTTTTT	CASSVEKNTGELFF
TRBJ2-3	TRBD2	TRBV27	NA	TGTGCCAGCAGAGGGCTAGCGGGGGATACGCAGTATTTT	CASRGLAGDTQYF
TRBJ1-3	NA	TRBV5-1	NA	TGCGCCAGCAGCACTCCACTGACAGGCTCTGGAAACACCATATATTTT	CASSTPLTGSGNTIYF
TRBJ2-2	TRBD2	TRBV2	NA	TGTGCCAGCAGTGTCCTCGGGACTAGCGGGATCTACACCGGGGAGCTGTTTTTT	CASSVLGTSGIYTGELFF
TRBJ1-5	TRBD1	TRBV19	NA	TGTGCCAGTACCCTATACCAGGACAGGGGGTTTCAGCCCCAGCATTTT	CASTLYQDRGFQPQHF
TRBJ2-7	TRBD1	TRBV28	NA	TGTGCCAGCAGTTCACAGGGGTGGCCCTACGAGCAGTACTTC	CASSSQGWPYEQYF
TRBJ2-1	NA	TRBV7-9	NA	TGTGCCAGCAGCTTAGTTGCTTTCTCGGGGCCGTCCTACAATGAGCAGTTCTTC	CASSLVAFSGPSYNEQFF
TRBJ2-1	TRBD2	TRBV5-1	NA	TGCGCCAGCAGCGTGATGACTAGCGGGGGTGGAAATGAGCAGTTCTTC	CASSVMTSGGGNEQFF
TRBJ2-5	NA	TRBV7-9	NA	TGTGCCAGCAGCTCGGAGGGGGCCAAATTCGTACGGGAGACCCAGTACTTC	CASSSEGAKFVRETQYF
TRBJ1-1	NA	TRBV11-2	NA	TGTGCCAGCAGCATACAGGTACGGAACACTGAAGCTTTCTTT	CASSIQVRNTEAFF
TRBJ1-1	NA	TRBV29-1	NA	TGCACCGCACATCAGAACACTGAAGCTTTCTTT	CTAHQNTEAFF
TRBJ1-5	TRBD1	TRBV6-1	NA	TGTGCCAGCAGTGAAATCGTGACAGGGAATCAGCCCCAGCATTTT	CASSEIVTGNQPQHF
TRBJ1-5	NA	TRBV7-2	once	TGTGCCAGCAGCTCCAGGGGCGGACAGCCCCAGCATTTT	CASSSRGGQPQHF
TRBJ2-2	NA	TRBV19	NA	TGTGCCAGTAGTGCCCGCGGTATCGGGGAGCTGTTTTTT	CASSARGIGELFF
TRBJ1-2	NA	TRBV7-9	once	TGTGCCAGCAGCTTAGGGGGAGATGGCTACACCTTC	CASSLGGDGYTF
TRBJ1-3	NA	TRBV9	few	TGTGCCAGCAGCGTAGGGAATTCTATTGACACCATATATTTT	CASSVGNSIDTIYF
TRBJ1-5	TRBD1	TRBV15	NA	TGTGCCACCAGCAGAGATTTGGTTGTAGGACAGGGTGATAGCAATCAGCCCCAGCATTTT	CATSRDLVVGQGDSNQPQHF
TRBJ1-1	NA	TRBV5-6	NA	TGTGCCAGCAGCTTTCTTCCCCCATTGAACACTGAAGCTTTCTTT	CASSFLPPLNTEAFF
TRBJ1-5	NA	TRBV7-9	NA	TGTGCCAGCAGCTTAGGCGTAGGGGGGTCGGGTCAGCCCCAGCATTTT	CASSLGVGGSGQPQHF
TRBJ2-3	NA	TRBV7-9	NA	TGTGCCAGCAGCTTAGGGGACGGCCGGGGCACAGATACGCAGTATTTT	CASSLGDGRGTDTQYF
TRBJ1-1	NA	TRBV6-1	NA	TGTGCCAGCAGTGGCAGGGGAACTGAAGCTTTCTTT	CASSGRGTEAFF
TRBJ1-1	TRBD1	TRBV7-6	few	TGTGCCAGCAGCTTAGGGGGACAGGGAGTGAACACTGAAGCTTTCTTT	CASSLGGQGVNTEAFF
TRBJ2-5	NA	TRBV5-6	NA	TGTGCCAGCAGCGCCACAGGCGAGGTTAGCGAGACCCAGTACTTC	CASSATGEVSETQYF
TRBJ1-1	NA	TRBV7-9	few	TGTGCCAGCAGTTTTACAGGGTCGAACACTGAAGCTTTCTTT	CASSFTGSNTEAFF
TRBJ2-2	NA	TRBV29-1	NA	TGCAGCGTTGTCTACAACACCGGGGAGCTGTTTTTT	CSVVYNTGELFF
TRBJ1-4	NA	TRBV5-1	NA	TGCGCCAGCAGCTTGGGAGTGGTGGGTGAAAAACTGTTTTTT	CASSLGVVGEKLFF
TRBJ1-3	NA	TRBV2	NA	TGTGCCAGCAGCCAAATGCCCGGAAACACCATATATTTT	CASSQMPGNTIYF
TRBJ2-7	NA	TRBV7-2	NA	TGTGCCAGCAGCTCCCGACCCGGGGAGCAGTACTTC	CASSSRPGEQYF
TRBJ1-3	NA	TRBV6-5	NA	TGTGCCAGCAATAAGGCGGACTCTGGAAACACCATATATTTT	CASNKADSGNTIYF
TRBJ2-3	NA	TRBV5-8	NA	TGTGCCAGCAGCTTGGGACAAAACACAGATACGCAGTATTTT	CASSLGQNTDTQYF
TRBJ2-3	NA	TRBV29-1	NA	TGCAGCGTTGAAGGGGGCGGGAAGACAGATACGCAGTATTTT	CSVEGGGKTDTQYF
TRBJ2-5	TRBD1	TRBV18	once	TGTGCCAGCTCTCTCCAGGGGACAGGGATGGCCCAGTACTTC	CASSLQGTGMAQYF
TRBJ1-2	NA	TRBV20-1	NA	TGCAGTGCTAGAGAAGGGGGAGGCTACACCTTC	CSAREGGGYTF
TRBJ1-6	NA	TRBV6-6	NA	TGTGCCAGCAGCAGGCAGAGCAGGGTTAATTCACCCCTCCACTTT	CASSRQSRVNSPLHF
TRBJ2-1	NA	TRBV30	NA	TGTGCCTGGGCCCCCGGGATGAGCTCCTACAATGAGCAGTTCTTC	CAWAPGMSSYNEQFF
TRBJ2-7	NA	TRBV29-1	NA	TGCAGCGCGGGGTATGGCTCCTACGAGCAGTACTTC	CSAGYGSYEQYF
TRBJ1-5	TRBD1	TRBV28	NA	TGTGCCAGCATTAACACAGGGGGCTCTCAGCCCCAGCATTTT	CASINTGGSQPQHF
TRBJ1-5	NA	TRBV4-1	few	TGCGCCAGTAGACCTGAGGGGTCCGGCAATCAGCCCCAGCATTTT	CASRPEGSGNQPQHF
TRBJ2-5	NA	TRBV7-2	NA	TGTGCCAGCAGCTTCTATGTAGCGGAAGAGACCCAGTACTTC	CASSFYVAEETQYF
TRBJ1-4	NA	TRBV11-2	NA	TGTGCCAGCAGCTCTGGGGATGGAAAACTGTTTTTT	CASSSGDGKLFF
TRBJ1-5	NA	TRBV30	NA	TGTGCCTGGTCTTTCTCTAGCAATCAGCCCCAGCATTTT	CAWSFSSNQPQHF
TRBJ2-3	NA	TRBV7-2	NA	TGTGCCAGCAGCTTAGGGGGGGTACCAATCACAGATACGCAGTATTTT	CASSLGGVPITDTQYF
TRBJ2-2	NA	TRBV19	once	TGTGCCAGTAGGCTCAACACCGGGGAGCTGTTTTTT	CASRLNTGELFF
TRBJ2-3	NA	TRBV5-1	few	TGCGCCAGCAGGGGCGGGGTCAGCACAGATACGCAGTATTTT	CASRGGVSTDTQYF
TRBJ1-5	NA	TRBV19	once	TGTGCCAGTACCTATGGGGGAAACAATCAGCCCCAGCATTTT	CASTYGGNNQPQHF
TRBJ1-3	NA	TRBV7-9	NA	TGTGCCAGCAGCCCATGGACAGACCCCTCTGGAAACACCATATATTTT	CASSPWTDPSGNTIYF
TRBJ2-6	TRBD1	TRBV18	NA	TGTGCCAGCTCACCCCAGGGGGCAATCTCTGGGGCCAACGTCCTGACTTTC	CASSPQGAISGANVLTF
TRBJ2-3	TRBD2	TRBV2	NA	TGTGCCATTCCGACTAGCGGGGTGGCAGATACGCAGTATTTT	CAIPTSGVADTQYF
TRBJ2-3	NA	TRBV5-1	NA	TGCGCCAGCAGTAGGCCGGACTTTAGCACAGATACGCAGTATTTT	CASSRPDFSTDTQYF
TRBJ2-5	NA	TRBV5-4	NA	TGTGCCAGCAGCTTGGAATGGCAAGAGACCCAGTACTTC	CASSLEWQETQYF